Sequencing of this TCR beta chain was carried out in a study of tumor-infiltrating lymphocytes in primary liver carcinoma. A constant-region primer served to make TCR beta cDNA from roughly 500 ng total RNA. Each TCR beta library was derived from three nested multiplex PCR rounds that employed slightly modified ARM-PCR. Each of the first two PCR rounds ran nine to ten cycles with TRBV1-TRBV30 forward and C-beta reverse primers. Via MiXCR, TCRdb re-called the multiplex PCR reads, giving one row per CDR3 protein. The sample has roughly 80,000 distinct CDR3 sequences, about 75% seen once. This clonotype was seen many times. The J segment lost 3 bases and the V segment lost 0 bases, leaving 3 bases of the junction unmatched. There are 16 residues in the CDR3. In germline, CDR1 is WSHSY, CDR2 SAAADI. Co-extraction yielded RNA and DNA from roughly 21-30 mg of unsorted bulk tissue.

The sequence was obtained from a man aged 40-50 years with primary liver carcinoma and hepatitis B virus infection. The sequenced sample consisted of tumor-adjacent normal liver tissue. V and J are TRBV10-2 and TRBJ1-5, with 9 bases identical to TRBD1. CDR3 coding DNA: TGCGCCAGCAGTGAGTCACAGGGGGCCTACAATCAGCCCCAGCATTTT. It encodes CASSESQGAYNQPQHF.